The entry below gives a single T cell receptor (beta chain) sequence along with its context. What it binds is unknown. The CDR3 is 16 amino acids. Trimming removed 5 bases from V and 7 bases from J; junction bases left unmatched: 13. Germline V gives CDR1 SGHTA, CDR2 FQGTGA. Despite likely unrecorded immune exposures, the donors were nominally healthy at the time of sampling. It was with 60 Vbeta and 13 Jbeta primers that the PCR ran. As handled by the study authors: Approximately 11 million of 65 million to 95 million unique TCR beta chains were shared, per a later count. Using immunoSEQ multiplex PCR, the repertoire was profiled, and TCRdb retains in-frame clones only, with some absent. V and J calls and clone size come straight from that table; D and trimming were deduced from the DNA. The sample shows about 160,000 clones, roughly 90% of them seen only once. This record belongs to a study of cytomegalovirus exposure and HLA in healthy donors. Study background: Early on, a data release was issued that held tens of millions of unique TCRs from HLA-typed donors. Notes on the study in general: HLA alleles showed associations with roughly 17,000 TCR beta sequences in a later analysis, at a 0.05 false discovery rate.

The chain links TRBV7-3 to TRBJ1-2; 10 nucleotides align to TRBD1. Sequenced: PBMCs. This sequence was found in a young woman in good health and CMV-seronegative. For the CDR3, the DNA is TGTGCCAGCAGCGAGGGGGGCGGGACAGGGGATCGTGGCTACACCTTC. Translated, it gives CASSEGGGTGDRGYTF. Filled out from reference TRBV7-3 and TRBJ1-2, the complete variable domain reads GAGVSQTPSNKVTEKGKYVELRCDPISGHTALYWYRQSLGQGPEFLIYFQGTGAADDSGLPNDRFFAVRPEGSVSTLKIQRTERGDSAVYLCASSEGGGTGDRGYTFGSGTRLTVV.